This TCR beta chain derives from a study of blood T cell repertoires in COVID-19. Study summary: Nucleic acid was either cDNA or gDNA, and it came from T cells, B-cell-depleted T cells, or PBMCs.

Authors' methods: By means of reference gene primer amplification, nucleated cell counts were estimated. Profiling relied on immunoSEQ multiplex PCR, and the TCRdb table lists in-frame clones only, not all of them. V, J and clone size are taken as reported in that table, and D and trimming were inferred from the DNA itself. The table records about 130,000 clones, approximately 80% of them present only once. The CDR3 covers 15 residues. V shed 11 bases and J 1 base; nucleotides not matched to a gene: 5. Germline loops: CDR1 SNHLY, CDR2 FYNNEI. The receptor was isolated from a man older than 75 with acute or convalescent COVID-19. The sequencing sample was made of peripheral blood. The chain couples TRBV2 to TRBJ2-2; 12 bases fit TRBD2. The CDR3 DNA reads TGTGCCGGAACTAGCGGGGGGAGGAACACCGGGGAGCTGTTTTTT. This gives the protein CAGTSGGRNTGELFF. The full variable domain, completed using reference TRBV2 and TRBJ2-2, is EPEVTQTPSHQVTQMGQEVILRCVPISNHLYFYWYRQILGQKVEFLVSFYNNEISEKSEIFDDQFSVERPDGSNFTLKIRSTKLEDSAMYFCAGTSGGRNTGELFFGEGSRLTVL.